Listed below are T cell receptor beta chains from one sample, sequenced in a study of T cell changes during pregnancy in multiple sclerosis. The protocol was immunoSEQ multiplex PCR, while the TCRdb copy is restricted to in-frame clones and leaves out a portion. The sample lists tens of thousands of clones, just over 90% occurring once. Specimen: peripheral blood, collected before pregnancy. The source is a female donor with multiple sclerosis, enrolled in a pregnancy study. Each CDR3 is given with its conserved first and last residue.

V gene	J gene	CDR3 protein
TRBV27	TRBJ1-1	CASSFTGTEAFF
TRBV27	TRBJ2-7	CASSLGQGASYEQYF
TRBV7-9	TRBJ1-1	CASSSPGTANTEAFF
TRBV29-1	TRBJ2-7	CSVEDGDGEAYEQYF
TRBV7-6	TRBJ2-7	CASSMTPGQGIGDEQYF
TRBV20-1	TRBJ2-3	CSAEGVDTQYF
TRBV4-2	TRBJ1-1	CASSQTRGQGGTEAFF
TRBV19	TRBJ2-2	CASNTLGGQGMIGELFF
TRBV5-1	TRBJ2-7	CASSLGTVSEQYF
TRBV5-1	TRBJ2-2	CASNVLAATGELFF
TRBV18	TRBJ1-1	CASSQTRMVNTEAFF
TRBV5-1	TRBJ2-2	CASSSSPRSPTGELFF
TRBV14	TRBJ1-1	CASRYDSLTEAFF
TRBV2	TRBJ2-1	CASSEVVVEIYNEQFF
TRBV6-1	TRBJ1-2	CASSETGTGKGYTF
TRBV6-1	TRBJ1-5	CATLRGAVSNQPQHF
TRBV19	TRBJ2-7	CASSSLAGGFYEQYF
TRBV5-1	TRBJ2-3	CASSSSSGQSYTDTQYF
TRBV5-1	TRBJ2-1	CASSLEALNYNEQFF
TRBV7-2	TRBJ2-1	CASRNSSYNEQFF
TRBV13	TRBJ1-5	CASSRQGSRQPQHF
TRBV5-4	TRBJ2-3	CASSGLAGGPGQYF
TRBV28	TRBJ2-7	CASQGLPREQYF
TRBV2	TRBJ2-7	CASRDPGQIYEQYF
TRBV28	TRBJ2-5	CASVAGGETQYF
TRBV4-1	TRBJ1-5	CASSQAPLGGPRPQHF
TRBV28	TRBJ2-5	CASSREETQYF
TRBV2	TRBJ2-7	CASTRVGGASYEQYF
TRBV6-5	TRBJ2-2	CASSYSEDYGELFF
TRBV28	TRBJ2-1	CASSPDIYNEQFF
TRBV5-1	TRBJ2-2	CASSLEGHFTGELFF
TRBV9	TRBJ1-5	CASSAGGTDDEPQHF
TRBV19	TRBJ1-3	CASSIDRNSGNTIYF